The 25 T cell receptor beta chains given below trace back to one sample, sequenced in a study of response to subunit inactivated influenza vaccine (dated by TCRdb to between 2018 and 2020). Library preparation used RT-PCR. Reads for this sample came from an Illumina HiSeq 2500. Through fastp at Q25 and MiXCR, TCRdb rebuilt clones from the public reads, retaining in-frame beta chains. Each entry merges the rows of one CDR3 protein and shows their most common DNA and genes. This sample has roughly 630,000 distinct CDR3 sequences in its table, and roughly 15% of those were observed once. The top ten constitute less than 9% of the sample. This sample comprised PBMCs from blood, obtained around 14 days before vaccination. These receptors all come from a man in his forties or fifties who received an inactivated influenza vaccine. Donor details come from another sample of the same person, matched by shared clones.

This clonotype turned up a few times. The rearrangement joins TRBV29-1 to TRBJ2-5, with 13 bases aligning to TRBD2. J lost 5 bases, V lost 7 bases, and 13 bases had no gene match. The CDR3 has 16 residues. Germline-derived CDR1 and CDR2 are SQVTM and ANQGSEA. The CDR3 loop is CSAAGTSGNRVETQYF. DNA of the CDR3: TGCAGCGCGGCCGGGACTAGCGGGAATCGCGTTGAGACCCAGTACTTC.

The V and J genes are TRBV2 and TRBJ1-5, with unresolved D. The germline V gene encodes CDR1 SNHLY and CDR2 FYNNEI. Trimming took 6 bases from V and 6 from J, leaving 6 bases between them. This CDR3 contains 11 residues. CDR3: CASRDGQPQHF. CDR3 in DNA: TGTGCCAGCAGAGACGGTCAGCCCCAGCATTTT.

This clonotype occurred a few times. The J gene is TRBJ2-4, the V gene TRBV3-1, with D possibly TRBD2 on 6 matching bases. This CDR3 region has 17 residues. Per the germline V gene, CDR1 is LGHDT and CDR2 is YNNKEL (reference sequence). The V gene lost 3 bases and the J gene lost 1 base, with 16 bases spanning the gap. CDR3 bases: TGTGCCAGCAGCCAGATGGGACTCGCCGAGGCCAAAAACATTCAGTACTTC. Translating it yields CASSQMGLAEAKNIQYF. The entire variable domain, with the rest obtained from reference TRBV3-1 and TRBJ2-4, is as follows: DTAVSQTPKYLVTQMGNDKSIKCEQNLGHDTMYWYKQDSKKFLKIMFSYNNKELIINETVPNRFSPKSPDKAHLNLHINSLELGDSAVYFCASSQMGLAEAKNIQYFGAGTRLSVL.

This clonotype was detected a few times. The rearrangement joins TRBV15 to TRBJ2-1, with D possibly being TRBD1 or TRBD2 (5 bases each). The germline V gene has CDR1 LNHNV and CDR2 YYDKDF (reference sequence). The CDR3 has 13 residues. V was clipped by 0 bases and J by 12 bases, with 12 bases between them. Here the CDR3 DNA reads TGTGCCACCAGCAGAGATGGGGGATTTGGGCAGTTCTTC. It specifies CATSRDGGFGQFF.

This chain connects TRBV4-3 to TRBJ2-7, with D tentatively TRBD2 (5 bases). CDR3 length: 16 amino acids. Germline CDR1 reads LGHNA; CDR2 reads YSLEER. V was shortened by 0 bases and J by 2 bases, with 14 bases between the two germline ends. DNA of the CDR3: TGCGCCAGCAGCCAAGATAGGCGGGTCCCCACCTACGAGCAGTACTTC. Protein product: CASSQDRRVPTYEQYF.

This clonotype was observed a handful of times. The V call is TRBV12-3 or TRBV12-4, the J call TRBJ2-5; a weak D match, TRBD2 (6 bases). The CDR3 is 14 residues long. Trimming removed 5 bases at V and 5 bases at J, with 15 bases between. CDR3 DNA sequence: TGTGCCAGCAGTCCGGGCCCCAGCGGGGAGACCCAGTACTTC. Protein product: CASSPGPSGETQYF.

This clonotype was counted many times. The CDR3 reads CASSAHWDEQFF. CDR3 DNA sequence: TGTGCCAGCAGTGCCCATTGGGATGAGCAGTTCTTC. The chain joins TRBV25-1 to TRBJ2-1; D gene ambiguous. Trimming shortened V by 4 bases and J by 8 bases, and 9 bases separated the two germline ends. Per the germline V gene, CDR1 is MGHDK and CDR2 is SYGVNS. CDR3 length: 12 amino acids.

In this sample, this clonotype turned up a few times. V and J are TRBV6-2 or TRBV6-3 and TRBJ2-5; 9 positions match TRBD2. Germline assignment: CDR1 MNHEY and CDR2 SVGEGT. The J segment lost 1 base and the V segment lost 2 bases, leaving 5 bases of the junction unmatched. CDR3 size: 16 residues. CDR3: CASSYRSGRPQETQYF. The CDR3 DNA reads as TGTGCCAGCAGTTACCGGAGCGGGAGGCCCCAAGAGACCCAGTACTTC.

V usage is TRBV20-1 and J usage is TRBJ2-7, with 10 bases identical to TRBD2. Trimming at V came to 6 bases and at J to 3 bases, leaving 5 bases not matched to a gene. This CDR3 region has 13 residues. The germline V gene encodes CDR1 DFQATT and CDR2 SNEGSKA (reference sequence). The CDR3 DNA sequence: TGCAGTGCCCCCGGGACTAGCGACTACGAGCAGTACTTC. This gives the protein CSAPGTSDYEQYF.

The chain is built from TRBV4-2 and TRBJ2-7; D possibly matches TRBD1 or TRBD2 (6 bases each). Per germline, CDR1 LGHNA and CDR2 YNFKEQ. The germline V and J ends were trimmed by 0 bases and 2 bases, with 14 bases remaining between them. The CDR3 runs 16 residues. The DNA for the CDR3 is TGTGCCAGCAGCCAAGAGTCAACAGGGACTCCCTACGAGCAGTACTTC. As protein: CASSQESTGTPYEQYF.

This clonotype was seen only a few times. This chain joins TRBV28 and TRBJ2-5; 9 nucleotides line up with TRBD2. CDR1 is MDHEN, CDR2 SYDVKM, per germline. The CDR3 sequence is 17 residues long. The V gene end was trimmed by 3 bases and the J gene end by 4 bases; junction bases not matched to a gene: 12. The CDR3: CASSFVGRGRAGETQYF. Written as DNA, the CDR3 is TGTGCCAGCAGTTTCGTCGGACGCGGGAGGGCCGGAGAGACCCAGTACTTC.

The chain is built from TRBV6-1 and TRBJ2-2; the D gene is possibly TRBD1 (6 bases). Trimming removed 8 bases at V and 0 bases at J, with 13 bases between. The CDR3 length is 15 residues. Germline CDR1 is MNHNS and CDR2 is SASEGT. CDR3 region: CASHPGQANTGELFF. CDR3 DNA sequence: TGTGCCAGCCACCCGGGACAAGCGAACACCGGGGAGCTGTTTTTT.

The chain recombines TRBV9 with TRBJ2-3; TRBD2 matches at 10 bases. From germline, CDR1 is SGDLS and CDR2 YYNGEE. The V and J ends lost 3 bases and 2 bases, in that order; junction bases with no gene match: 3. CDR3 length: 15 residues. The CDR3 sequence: CASSATSGYTDTQYF. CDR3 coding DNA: TGTGCCAGCAGCGCGACTAGCGGGTACACAGATACGCAGTATTTT.

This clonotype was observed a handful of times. This chain's CDR3 is CSLFRGSEAFF. Here the CDR3 DNA reads TGCAGTTTATTCCGGGGCTCTGAAGCTTTCTTT. This chain connects TRBV20-1 to TRBJ1-1; the D gene is possibly TRBD1 (5 bases). CDR1 DFQATT and CDR2 SNEGSKA come from the germline V gene (reference sequence). The CDR3 loop spans 11 amino acids. V was shortened by 8 bases and J by 6 bases, with 13 bases between the two germline ends.

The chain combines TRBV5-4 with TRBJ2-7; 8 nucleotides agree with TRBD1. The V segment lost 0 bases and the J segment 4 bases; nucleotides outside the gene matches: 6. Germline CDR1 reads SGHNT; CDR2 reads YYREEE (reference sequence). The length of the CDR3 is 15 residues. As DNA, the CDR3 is TGTGCCAGCAGCTTGGGTGGACAGGGTGTTTACGAGCAGTACTTC. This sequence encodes CASSLGGQGVYEQYF.

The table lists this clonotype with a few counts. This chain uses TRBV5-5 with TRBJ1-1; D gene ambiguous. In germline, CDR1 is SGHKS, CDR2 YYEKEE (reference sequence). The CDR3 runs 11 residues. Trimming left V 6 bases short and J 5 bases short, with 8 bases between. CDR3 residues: CASTPGTEAFF. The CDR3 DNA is TGTGCCAGCACTCCTGGGACTGAAGCTTTCTTT.

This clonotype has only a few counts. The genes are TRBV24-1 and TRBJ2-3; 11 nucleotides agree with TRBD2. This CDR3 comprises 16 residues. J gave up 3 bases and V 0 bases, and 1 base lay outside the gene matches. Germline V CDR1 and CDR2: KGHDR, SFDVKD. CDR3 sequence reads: CATSDLLAGGTDTQYF. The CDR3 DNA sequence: TGTGCCACCAGTGATTTGCTAGCGGGAGGAACAGATACGCAGTATTTT.

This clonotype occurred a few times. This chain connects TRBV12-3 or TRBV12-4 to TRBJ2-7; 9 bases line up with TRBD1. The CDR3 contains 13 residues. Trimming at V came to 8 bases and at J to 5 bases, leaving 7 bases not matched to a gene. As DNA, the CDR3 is TGTGCCAGCCTAACCGGGACAGGGCACGAGCAGTACTTC. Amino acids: CASLTGTGHEQYF.

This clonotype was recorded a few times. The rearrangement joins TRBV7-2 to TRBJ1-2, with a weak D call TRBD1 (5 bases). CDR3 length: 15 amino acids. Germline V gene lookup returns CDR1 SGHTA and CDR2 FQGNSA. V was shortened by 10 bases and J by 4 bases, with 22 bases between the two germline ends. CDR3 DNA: TGTGCCACTTCGACCTGGGGGTCAACCATCTATGGCTACACCTTC. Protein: CATSTWGSTIYGYTF. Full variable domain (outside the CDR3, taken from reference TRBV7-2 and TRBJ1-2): GAGVSQSPSNKVTEKGKDVELRCDPISGHTALYWYRQSLGQGLEFLIYFQGNSAPDKSGLPSDRFSAERTGGSVSTLTIQRTQQEDSAVYLCATSTWGSTIYGYTFGSGTRLTVV.

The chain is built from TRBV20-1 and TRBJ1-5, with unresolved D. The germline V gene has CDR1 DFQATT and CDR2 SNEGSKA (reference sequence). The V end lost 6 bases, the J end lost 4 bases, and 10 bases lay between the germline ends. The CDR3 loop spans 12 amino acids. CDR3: CSANSGNQPQHF. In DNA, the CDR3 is TGCAGTGCCAACAGTGGAAATCAGCCCCAGCATTTT.

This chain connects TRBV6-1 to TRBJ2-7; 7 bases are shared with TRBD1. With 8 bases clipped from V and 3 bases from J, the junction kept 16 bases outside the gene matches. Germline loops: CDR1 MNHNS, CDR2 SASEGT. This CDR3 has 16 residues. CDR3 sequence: CASQSDRADRIYEQYF. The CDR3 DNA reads TGTGCCAGCCAGTCAGACAGGGCGGACCGAATCTACGAGCAGTACTTC.

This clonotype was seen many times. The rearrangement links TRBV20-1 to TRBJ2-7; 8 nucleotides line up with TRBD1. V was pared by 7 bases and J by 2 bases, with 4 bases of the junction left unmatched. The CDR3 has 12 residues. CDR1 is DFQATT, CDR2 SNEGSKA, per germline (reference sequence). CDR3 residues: CSVGGQAYEQYF. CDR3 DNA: TGCAGTGTCGGGGGACAGGCCTACGAGCAGTACTTC.

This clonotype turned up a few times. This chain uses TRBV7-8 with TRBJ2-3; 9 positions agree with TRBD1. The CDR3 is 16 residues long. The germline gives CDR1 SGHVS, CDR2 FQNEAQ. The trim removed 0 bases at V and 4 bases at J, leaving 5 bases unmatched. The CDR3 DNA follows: TGTGCCAGCAGCTTAGCGGACAGGGGTATAGCAGATACGCAGTATTTT. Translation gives CASSLADRGIADTQYF. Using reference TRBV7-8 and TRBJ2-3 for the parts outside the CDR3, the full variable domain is GAGVSQSPRYKVAKRGQDVALRCDPISGHVSLFWYQQALGQGPEFLTYFQNEAQLDKSGLPSDRFFAERPEGSVSTLKIQRTQQEDSAVYLCASSLADRGIADTQYFGPGTRLTVL.

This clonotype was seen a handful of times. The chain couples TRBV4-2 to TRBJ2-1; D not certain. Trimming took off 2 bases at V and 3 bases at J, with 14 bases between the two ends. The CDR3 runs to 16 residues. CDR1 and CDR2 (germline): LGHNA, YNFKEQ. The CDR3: CASSQRASESYNEQFF. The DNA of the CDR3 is TGTGCCAGCAGCCAAAGGGCGAGCGAGAGCTACAATGAGCAGTTCTTC.

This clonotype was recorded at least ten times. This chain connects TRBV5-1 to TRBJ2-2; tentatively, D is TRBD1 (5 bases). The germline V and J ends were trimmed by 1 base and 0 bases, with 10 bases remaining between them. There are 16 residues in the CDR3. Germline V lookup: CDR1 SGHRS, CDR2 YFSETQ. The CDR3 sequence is CASSLWGRPNTGELFF. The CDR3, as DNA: TGCGCCAGCAGCTTGTGGGGCAGACCGAACACCGGGGAGCTGTTTTTT.